Listed below are T cell receptor beta chains from one sample, sequenced in a study of regulatory T cells. Profiled with immunoSEQ multiplex PCR; TCRdb holds only in-frame clones, not every one. The table records under 4,000 clones, about 94% of them present only once. Sequenced sample: CD4+ Tregs sorted from blood. All receptors derive from a person aged 18-29 years with CD3G deficiency. Each CDR3 is given with its conserved first and last residue. D genes are given only for firm matches. Clone size, where shown, is once, few, many, or a class for clones that have expanded.

J gene,clone size,V gene,D gene,CDR3 DNA,CDR3 protein
TRBJ2-3,.,TRBV5-1,.,TGCGCCAGCAGCTTGGCCGTTGGCACAGATACGCAGTATTTT,CASSLAVGTDTQYF
TRBJ2-7,.,TRBV29-1,.,TGCAGCGCTCACGGAGGGGGTAGCTCCTACGAGCAGTACTTC,CSAHGGGSSYEQYF
TRBJ2-3,.,TRBV5-1,TRBD2,TGCGCCAGCAGCTTGGGGCTAGCGGGAGCAAAAGATACGCAGTATTTT,CASSLGLAGAKDTQYF
TRBJ2-3,.,TRBV5-1,TRBD1,TGCGCCAGCAGCTGGGGCGACAGGGACACAGATACGCAGTATTTT,CASSWGDRDTDTQYF
TRBJ1-4,.,TRBV28,.,TGTGCCAGCAGTCTTGGACACGGGGGGAATGAAAAACTGTTTTTT,CASSLGHGGNEKLFF
TRBJ1-1,.,TRBV28,TRBD1,TGTGCCAGCAGTTCCCCCGCGGACAGGGCTACTGAAGCTTTCTTT,CASSSPADRATEAFF
TRBJ1-4,.,TRBV6-1,.,TGTGCCAGCAGTGGAAGCAGGGAGGTCGAAAAACTGTTTTTT,CASSGSREVEKLFF
TRBJ2-7,.,TRBV11-2,.,TGTGCCAGCAGCTTAGTCCCTCCTCACTCGTCGGGCTACGAGCAGTACTTC,CASSLVPPHSSGYEQYF
TRBJ2-3,.,TRBV19,TRBD1,TGTGCCAGTAGTGCCGGGACAGGGGACACAGATACGCAGTATTTT,CASSAGTGDTDTQYF
TRBJ1-2,.,TRBV4-3,.,TGCGCCAGCAGCCAACCAGGCTCCTATATGGGCTACACCTTC,CASSQPGSYMGYTF
TRBJ1-1,.,TRBV6-1,.,TGTGCCAGCAGTGCCCCGATCCACCGGCGAGCTTTCTTT,CASSAPIHRRAFF
TRBJ1-1,once,TRBV5-1,.,TGCGCCAGCAGCTTGCTGGGGGGAAAAACTGAAGCTTTCTTT,CASSLLGGKTEAFF
TRBJ2-7,.,TRBV28,.,TGTGCCAGCAGTTTCCGAATTGGAATCGAGCAGTACTTC,CASSFRIGIEQYF
TRBJ1-1,.,TRBV5-1,.,TGCGCCAGCAGCAGCCAGGCGGACACTGAAGCTTTCTTT,CASSSQADTEAFF
TRBJ2-4,.,TRBV6-1,.,TGTGCCAGCAGTAACTACTTGGGAGGTATCAACATTCAGTACTTC,CASSNYLGGINIQYF
TRBJ1-6,.,TRBV4-3,.,TGCGCCAGCAGCCGCGGCACGAGCTCCTATAATTCACCCCTCCACTTT,CASSRGTSSYNSPLHF
TRBJ2-2,once,TRBV28,.,TGTGCCAGCAGAGTAGGGGGTGTGGGTCCCGGGGAGCTGTTTTTT,CASRVGGVGPGELFF
TRBJ1-5,once,TRBV28,TRBD1,TGTGCCAGCAGTTTGGGACAGAATAGCAATCAGCCCCAGCATTTT,CASSLGQNSNQPQHF
TRBJ1-5,.,TRBV2,TRBD1,TGTGCCAGCAGTGGACAGGGGGCAAATCAGCCCCAGCATTTT,CASSGQGANQPQHF
TRBJ1-2,.,TRBV6-1,.,TGTGCCAGCAGTGAAGGGAGGTTAACTGGCTACACCTTC,CASSEGRLTGYTF
TRBJ2-7,once,TRBV5-5,TRBD1,TGTGCCAGCAGCAAACGGACAGGGGGAGCCTCCTACGAGCAGTACTTC,CASSKRTGGASYEQYF
TRBJ2-1,once,TRBV28,TRBD2,TGTGCCAGCAGTACATCCGGGACTAGCGGACGATGGAGCTCCTACAATGAGCAGTTCTTC,CASSTSGTSGRWSSYNEQFF
TRBJ2-1,few,TRBV7-9,.,TGTGCCAGCAGCTTATCTTCGAATGAGCAGTTCTTC,CASSLSSNEQFF
TRBJ2-7,.,TRBV2,TRBD2,TGTGCCAGCGGACTAGCGCTTCGGCAACGCGACGAGCAGTACTTC,CASGLALRQRDEQYF
TRBJ2-7,once,TRBV28,TRBD1,TGTGCCAGCAGTTTACAACAGGGGACCCTCTACGAGCAGTACTTC,CASSLQQGTLYEQYF
TRBJ2-1,.,TRBV18,.,TGTGCCAGCTCCCGGACGCTAGCGAGCGCTGAGCAGTTCTTC,CASSRTLASAEQFF
TRBJ1-2,.,TRBV5-1,.,TGCGCCAGCAGCTTACCCGACGCAGGCTACACCTTC,CASSLPDAGYTF
TRBJ2-2,.,TRBV19,.,TGTGCCAGTCGGAAGGCTGACACCGGGGAGCTGTTTTTT,CASRKADTGELFF
TRBJ2-5,once,TRBV5-4,.,TGTGCCAGCAGCTTTATACCGAAAGAGACCCAGTACTTC,CASSFIPKETQYF